The 19 T cell receptor beta chains below come from one sample, sequenced in a study of tumor-infiltrating lymphocytes in primary liver carcinoma. Starting material of 500 ng total RNA yielded TCR beta cDNA via a constant-region primer. Libraries covering TCR beta were generated through three nested multiplex PCR rounds (using a slightly modified ARM-PCR). The opening two PCR rounds, around 11 cycles each, paired TRBV1-TRBV30 forward primers with a C-beta reverse primer. TCRdb redid the calling of the multiplex PCR reads with MiXCR, one entry per CDR3 protein. This sample has 100,000 or so distinct CDR3 sequences; around three quarters occur once, and the top ten carry more than 8%. Unsorted bulk tissue, roughly 20-33 mg of it, served as the source for co-extraction of RNA and DNA. What was sequenced was liver tumor tissue from sampling region 5. Subset reported: tumor region T5, tumor centre. These receptors all come from a woman aged 55-70 years with primary liver carcinoma and hepatitis B virus infection.

As concerns this clonotype: Relative to the germline gene, one junction end is altered; a read error may explain this. Here the CDR3 DNA reads TGCGTCAGCAGCTTCCTCGGTACAGTCGCCTACAATGAGCGGTTCTTC. Its translation: CVSSFLGTVAYNERFF. The V and J genes are TRBV5-1 and TRBJ2-1; D gene ambiguous. The CDR3 covers 16 residues. CDR1 SGHRS and CDR2 YFSETQ come from the germline V gene.

Concerning this clonotype: The DNA is omitted, as the CDR3 cannot be located on it reliably, and the CDR3 follows TCRdb's listing. This chain joins TRBV6-1 and TRBJ2-2. Germline-derived CDR1 and CDR2 are MNHNS and SASEGT. Ends included, the CDR3 has 14 residues. The CDR3 loop reads CASLGKFGAGELFF.

As for this clonotype: One junction end does not reproduce the germline sequence, and a read error may be involved. The chain uses TRBV29-1 and TRBJ1-4; 7 nucleotides line up with TRBD1. This CDR3 has 13 amino acids. Germline V gene sequence: CDR1 SQVTM, CDR2 ANQGSEA. This CDR3 reads CSVEYRGNEKLFF. In DNA form, the CDR3 reads TGCAGCGTTGAGTACAGGGGTAATGAAAAGCTGTTTTTT.

This clonotype was detected only a few times. The chain is built from TRBV28 and TRBJ2-1; 9 positions agree with TRBD1. The CDR3 contains 15 residues. CDR1 MDHEN and CDR2 SYDVKM come from the germline V gene. After removal of 6 bases from V and 3 bases from J, the junction contained 6 bases not matched to a gene. CDR3 nucleotide sequence: TGTGCCAGCAGCGTTCCGGGACAGGGCTACAATGAGCAGTTCTTC. Translated: CASSVPGQGYNEQFF. Filled out from reference TRBV28 and TRBJ2-1, the complete variable domain reads DVKVTQSSRYLVKRTGEKVFLECVQDMDHENMFWYRQDPGLGLRLIYFSYDVKMKEKGDIPEGYSVSREKKERFSLILESASTNQTSMYLCASSVPGQGYNEQFFGPGTRLTVL.

About this clonotype itself: The CDR3 ends on some other residue instead of the conserved phenylalanine or tryptophan, so this is likely a read error. The rearrangement links TRBV12-3 or TRBV12-4 to TRBJ2-5, with 9 bases identical to TRBD2. This CDR3 comprises 14 residues. The CDR3 reads CANSPSSGKETQYL. CDR3 nucleotides: TGTGCCAACAGTCCGTCTAGCGGGAAAGAGACCCAGTACTTA.

With regard to this clonotype: Likely a read error: the CDR3 ends without its conserved phenylalanine or tryptophan. V usage is TRBV29-1 and J usage is TRBJ2-3; either TRBD1 or TRBD2 may supply D (5 bases each). CDR3 length: 18 amino acids. Per germline, CDR1 SQVTM and CDR2 ANQGSEA. CDR3 amino acids: CRVEALGRVGVSTDTQYL. The CDR3 coding sequence is TGCAGAGTTGAAGCGTTGGGCAGGGTGGGGGTTAGCACAGACACGCAGTATCTT.

With respect to this clonotype: An end of the junction differs from the germline gene, which may be a read error. The chain joins TRBV11-2 to TRBJ2-5; D gene ambiguous. There are 11 residues in the CDR3. The germline V gene has CDR1 SGHAT and CDR2 FQNNGV. CDR3 protein: CASSLQETQNF. DNA of the CDR3: TGTGCCAGCAGTTTGCAAGAGACCCAGAACTTC.

This chain joins TRBV11-2 and TRBJ2-3, with 8 bases that match TRBD2. Germline values: CDR1 SGHAT, CDR2 FQNNGV. V was pared by 7 bases and J by 5 bases, with 14 bases of the junction left unmatched. CDR3 length equals 16 residues. DNA for the CDR3: TGTGCCAGCATCGACGGTGGGCGGGGGGATATAGATACGCAGTATTTT. It encodes CASIDGGRGDIDTQYF.

Here the CDR3 reads CASSSFGIGGGPEAFF. CDR3 DNA: TGTGCCAGCAGTTCTTTCGGAATAGGGGGGGGACCTGAAGCTTTCTTT. V is TRBV6-6 and J is TRBJ1-1; D possibly corresponds to TRBD1 (6 bases). Trimming took 4 bases from V and 6 from J, leaving 21 bases between them. CDR1 and CDR2 (germline): MNHNY, SVGAGI (reference sequence). CDR3 length: 16 amino acids.

This clonotype was seen more than once but under ten times. V is TRBV19 and J is TRBJ1-4; tentative D call: TRBD1 (6 bases). V lost 10 bases and J lost 4, with 22 bases in between. The germline V gene has CDR1 LNHDA and CDR2 SQIVND (reference sequence). The CDR3 extends over 16 amino acids. The CDR3 DNA is TGTGCCACCCGAGCTTCATCGACAGGCCGTAATGAAAAACTGTTTTTT. This encodes CATRASSTGRNEKLFF.

This clonotype appeared a few times. This may arise from a read error, as a much more abundant clone is one base away. The chain combines TRBV6-1 with TRBJ1-1, with D possibly being TRBD1 (5 bases). In germline, CDR1 is MNHNS, CDR2 SASEGT. CDR3 length equals 14 residues. CDR3 coding DNA: TGTGCCAGCAGTATGGGGGGGATGAACACTGGAGCTTTCTTT. Protein sequence: CASSMGGMNTGAFF.

Comment on this clonotype: At one end the junction does not follow the germline gene, possibly because of a read error. This chain connects TRBV28 to TRBJ1-2; tentatively, D is TRBD1 (6 bases). Germline assignment: CDR1 MDHEN and CDR2 SYDVKM. This CDR3 has 15 residues. The CDR3 DNA follows: TGTGCCAGTAGTGCCGGGGGGGCCCGGGCGTATGACTACACCTTC. Its protein is CASSAGGARAYDYTF.

Worth noting for this clonotype: Its ends do not fully match the called genes, so a read error is possible. V usage is TRBV5-1 and J usage is TRBJ2-1; unclear D gene. The V gene's germline CDR1 is SGHRS and CDR2 YFSETQ. The CDR3 is 14 amino acids. CDR3 nucleotide sequence: TGCGCCGGCAGCTTGGGATTGACTGGAAATGAGCAGTTCTTC. Its translation: CAGSLGLTGNEQFF.

This clonotype was seen repeatedly, ten times or more. V usage is TRBV28 and J usage is TRBJ2-7, with a tentative D call TRBD1 (6 bases). V lost 1 base to trimming and J lost 3 bases, with 10 bases between them. Germline CDR1 reads MDHEN; CDR2 reads SYDVKM. CDR3 size: 14 residues. The CDR3 DNA reads as TGTGCCAGCAGTTTATACCCAGGGGACTACGAGCAGTACTTC. Translation: CASSLYPGDYEQYF.

About this clonotype itself: With a much larger clone just one base away, this may be a read error. V usage is TRBV10-3 and J usage is TRBJ1-5; TRBD1 matches 7 bases. Germline V CDR1 and CDR2: ENHRY, SYGVKD. This CDR3 has 13 amino acids. CDR3: CTVSTGRDQPQHF. CDR3 bases: TGTACCGTCTCGACAGGGCGCGATCAGCCCCAGCATTTT.

This clonotype was seen at least ten times. The chain has TRBV6-2 or TRBV6-3 and TRBJ1-5, with a weak D call TRBD1 (6 bases). The germline V gene has CDR1 MNHEY and CDR2 SVGEGT. Trimming took 3 bases from V and 2 from J, leaving 14 bases between them. The CDR3 sequence is 16 residues long. CDR3 DNA: TGTGCCAGCAGTTATACACCGCACAGGGGCAATCAGCCCCAGCATTTT. The encoded protein is CASSYTPHRGNQPQHF.

This clonotype was recorded only once. V gene TRBV11-1 combines with J gene TRBJ2-3; no definite D call. The CDR3 covers 18 residues. The V gene lost 4 bases and the J gene lost 4 bases, with 24 bases spanning the gap. CDR1 and CDR2 from the germline V gene are SGHAT and FQDESV (reference sequence). In DNA form, the CDR3 reads TGTGCCAGCAGCTCAAGGACCGGGCTCGGCTCTATCGCAGATACGCAGTATTTT. This sequence encodes CASSSRTGLGSIADTQYF.

Note on this clonotype: At one end the junction does not follow the germline gene, possibly because of a read error. V and J are TRBV11-2 and TRBJ2-2; D is undetermined. CDR1 and CDR2 (germline): SGHAT, FQNNGV. The CDR3 is 16 residues long. The CDR3 DNA follows: TGTGCCTGCAGCTCCCTACTGGCGGATAAGACCGGGGAGCTGTTTTTT. Its translation: CACSSLLADKTGELFF. The complete variable domain, with remaining parts taken from reference TRBV11-2 and TRBJ2-2, reads EAGVAQSPRYKIIEKRQSVAFWCNPISGHATLYWYQQILGQGPKLLIQFQNNGVVDDSQLPKDRFSAERLKGVDSTLKIQPAKLEDSAVYLCACSSLLADKTGELFFGEGSRLTVL.

The J gene is TRBJ2-7, the V gene TRBV12-3 or TRBV12-4; D not resolved. V lost 7 bases and J 13 bases, leaving 26 bases between the germline ends. The CDR3 totals 14 residues. CDR3 in amino acids: CASTSDAGSYGHYF. The CDR3 coding sequence is TGTGCCAGCACCAGCGACGCCGGTTCCTACGGGCATTACTTC.